The clone carrying this TCR beta chain was picked up a small number of times. Its antigen is not known. Researchers ran the PCR with 60 Vbeta and 13 Jbeta primers. Data came from immunoSEQ multiplex PCR; TCRdb stores just in-frame clones and leaves some out. This table has about 140,000 clones, 60% to 80% appearing once. The sample belongs to a study of cytomegalovirus exposure and HLA in healthy donors. General study results and limits: Reportedly, diagnosis of cytomegalovirus status by the classifier showed high specificity and sensitivity. As a later analysis showed, a missense DCLRE1C variant was linked to trimming of TCR beta V- and J-genes.

CDR3 size: 15 residues. Unmatched junction bases numbered 6, after V lost 6 bases and J lost 5 bases. Germline values: CDR1 SNHLY, CDR2 FYNNEI. These donors, healthy bone marrow donors, were studied. Sequencing input: PBMCs. The chain carries TRBV2 and TRBJ1-6; 8 nucleotides agree with TRBD1. This sequence was found in a woman between 40 and 50 years old in good health and CMV-seronegative. This CDR3 is CASSLGQGDNSPLHF. CDR3 in DNA: TGTGCCAGCAGCCTCGGACAGGGAGATAATTCACCCCTCCACTTT. Supplemented by reference TRBV2 and TRBJ1-6, the full variable domain reads EPEVTQTPSHQVTQMGQEVILRCVPISNHLYFYWYRQILGQKVEFLVSFYNNEISEKSEIFDDQFSVERPDGSNFTLKIRSTKLEDSAMYFCASSLGQGDNSPLHFGNGTRLTVT.